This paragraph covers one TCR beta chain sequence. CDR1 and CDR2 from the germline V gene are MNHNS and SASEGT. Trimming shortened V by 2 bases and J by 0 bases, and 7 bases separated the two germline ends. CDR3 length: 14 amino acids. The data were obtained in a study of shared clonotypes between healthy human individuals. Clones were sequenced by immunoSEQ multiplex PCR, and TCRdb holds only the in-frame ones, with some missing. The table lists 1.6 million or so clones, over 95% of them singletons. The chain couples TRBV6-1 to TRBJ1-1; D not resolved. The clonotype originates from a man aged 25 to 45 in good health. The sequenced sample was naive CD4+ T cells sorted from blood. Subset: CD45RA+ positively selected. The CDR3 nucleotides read TGTGCCAGCAGTGAACAGTTGGTGAACACTGAAGCTTTCTTT. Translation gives CASSEQLVNTEAFF.